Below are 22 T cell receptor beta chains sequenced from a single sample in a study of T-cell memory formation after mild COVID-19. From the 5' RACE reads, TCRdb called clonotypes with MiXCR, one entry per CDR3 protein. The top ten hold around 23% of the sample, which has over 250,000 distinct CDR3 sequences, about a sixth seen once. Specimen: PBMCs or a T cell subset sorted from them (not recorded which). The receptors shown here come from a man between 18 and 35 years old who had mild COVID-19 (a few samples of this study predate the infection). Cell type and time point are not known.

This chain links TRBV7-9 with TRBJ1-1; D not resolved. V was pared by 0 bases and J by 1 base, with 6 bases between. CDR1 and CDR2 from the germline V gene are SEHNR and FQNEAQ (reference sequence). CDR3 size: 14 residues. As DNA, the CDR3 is TGTGCCAGCAGCTTAGCCCAGGCGAACACTGAAGCTTTCTTT. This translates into CASSLAQANTEAFF.

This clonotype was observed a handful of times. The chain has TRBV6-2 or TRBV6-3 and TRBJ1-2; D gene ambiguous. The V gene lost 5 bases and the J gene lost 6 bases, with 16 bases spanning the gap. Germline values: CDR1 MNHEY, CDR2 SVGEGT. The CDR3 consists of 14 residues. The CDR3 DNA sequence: TGTGCCAGCAGTAAGTCGAGCCCAGTAAATGGCTACACCTTC. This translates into CASSKSSPVNGYTF.

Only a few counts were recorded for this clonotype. The CDR3 DNA sequence: TGCGCCAGCAGCTTCGACCGGATTGAATCTATCTATGGCTACACCTTC. Protein: CASSFDRIESIYGYTF. The genes are TRBV5-1 and TRBJ1-2; D uncertain. CDR1 and CDR2 from the germline V gene are SGHRS and YFSETQ. V was shortened by 2 bases and J by 4 bases, with 18 bases between the two germline ends. The length of the CDR3 is 16 residues.

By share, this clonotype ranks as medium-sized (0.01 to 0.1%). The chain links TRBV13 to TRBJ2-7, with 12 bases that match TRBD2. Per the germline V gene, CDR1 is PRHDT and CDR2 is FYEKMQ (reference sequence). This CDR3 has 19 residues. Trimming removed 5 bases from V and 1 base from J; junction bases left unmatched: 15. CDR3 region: CASSPKTSSGGARSYEQYF. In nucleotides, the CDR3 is TGTGCCAGCAGCCCAAAGACCTCTAGCGGGGGGGCCCGGTCCTACGAGCAGTACTTC.

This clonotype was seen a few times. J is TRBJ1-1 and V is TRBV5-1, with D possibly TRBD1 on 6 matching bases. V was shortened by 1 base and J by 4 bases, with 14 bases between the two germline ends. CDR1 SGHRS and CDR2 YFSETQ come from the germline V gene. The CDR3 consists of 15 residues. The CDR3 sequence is CASSLNSGEGTEAFF. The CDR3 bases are TGCGCCAGCAGCTTGAATTCAGGGGAGGGCACTGAAGCTTTCTTT.

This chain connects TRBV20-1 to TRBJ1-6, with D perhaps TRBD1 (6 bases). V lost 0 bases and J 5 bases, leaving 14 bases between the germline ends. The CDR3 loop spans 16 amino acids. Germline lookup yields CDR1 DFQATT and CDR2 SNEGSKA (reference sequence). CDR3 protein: CSARDPRGVDNSPLHF. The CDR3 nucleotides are TGCAGTGCTAGAGATCCCAGGGGAGTCGATAATTCACCCCTCCACTTT.

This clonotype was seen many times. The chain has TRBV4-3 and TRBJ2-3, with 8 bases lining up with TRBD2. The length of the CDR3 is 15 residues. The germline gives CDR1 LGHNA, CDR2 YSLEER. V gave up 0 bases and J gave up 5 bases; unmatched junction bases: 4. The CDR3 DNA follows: TGCGCCAGCAGCCAAGATTCCAGCGGGGGAGATACGCAGTATTTT. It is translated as CASSQDSSGGDTQYF.

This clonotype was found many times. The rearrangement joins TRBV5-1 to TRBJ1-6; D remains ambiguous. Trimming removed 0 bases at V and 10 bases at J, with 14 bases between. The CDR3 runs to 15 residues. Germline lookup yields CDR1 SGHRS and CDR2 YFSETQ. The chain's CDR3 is CASSLGRADGSPLHF. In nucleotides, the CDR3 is TGCGCCAGCAGCTTGGGGAGGGCGGATGGCTCACCCCTCCACTTT.

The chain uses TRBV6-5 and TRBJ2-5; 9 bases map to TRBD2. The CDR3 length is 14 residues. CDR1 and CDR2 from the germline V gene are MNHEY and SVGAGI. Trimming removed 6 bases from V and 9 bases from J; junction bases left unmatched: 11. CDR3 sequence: CASRRNPSGEAQYF. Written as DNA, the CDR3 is TGTGCCAGCAGACGGAACCCTAGCGGGGAGGCCCAGTACTTC.

The CDR3 sequence: CASSYPGGGNEQFF. The CDR3 DNA reads as TGTGCCAGCAGTTACCCCGGGGGAGGGAATGAGCAGTTCTTC. This chain joins TRBV7-9 and TRBJ2-1, with 7 positions matching TRBD2. Germline trimming cut 6 bases from V and 7 bases from J; bases unmatched to any gene: 9. Germline V gives CDR1 SEHNR, CDR2 FQNEAQ (reference sequence). CDR3 length equals 14 residues.

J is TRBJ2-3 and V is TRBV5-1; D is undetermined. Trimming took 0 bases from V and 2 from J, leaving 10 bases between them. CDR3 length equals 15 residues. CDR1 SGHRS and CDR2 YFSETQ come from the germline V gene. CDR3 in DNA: TGCGCCAGCAGCTTGGAGGCTCCAGACACAGATACGCAGTATTTT. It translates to CASSLEAPDTDTQYF. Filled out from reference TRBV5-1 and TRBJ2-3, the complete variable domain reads KAGVTQTPRYLIKTRGQQVTLSCSPISGHRSVSWYQQTPGQGLQFLFEYFSETQRNKGNFPGRFSGRQFSNSRSEMNVSTLELGDSALYLCASSLEAPDTDTQYFGPGTRLTVL.

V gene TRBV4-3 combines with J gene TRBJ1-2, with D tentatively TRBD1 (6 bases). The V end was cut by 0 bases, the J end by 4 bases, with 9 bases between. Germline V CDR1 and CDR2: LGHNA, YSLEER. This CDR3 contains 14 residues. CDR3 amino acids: CASSQDTGRYGYTF. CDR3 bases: TGCGCCAGCAGCCAAGATACAGGGCGCTATGGCTACACCTTC.

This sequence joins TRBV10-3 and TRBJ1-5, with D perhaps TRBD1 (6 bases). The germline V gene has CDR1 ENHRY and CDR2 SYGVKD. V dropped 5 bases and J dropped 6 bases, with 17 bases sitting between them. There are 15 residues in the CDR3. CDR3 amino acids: CAISPGTSSGQPQHF. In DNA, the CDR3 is TGTGCCATCAGTCCCGGGACATCGTCAGGTCAGCCCCAGCATTTT.

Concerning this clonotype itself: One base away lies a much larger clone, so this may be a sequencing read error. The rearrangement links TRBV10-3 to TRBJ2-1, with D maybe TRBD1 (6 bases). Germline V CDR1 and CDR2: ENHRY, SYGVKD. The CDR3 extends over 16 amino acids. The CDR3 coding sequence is TGTGCCATCAGTGAGGGACAGACAAGCTCCTACACTGAGCAGTTCTTC. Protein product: CAISEGQTSSYTEQFF.

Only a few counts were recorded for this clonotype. The CDR3 reads CASSYSGLHNEQFF. CDR3 in DNA: TGTGCCAGCAGTTACTCGGGGCTACACAATGAGCAGTTCTTC. The genes are TRBV6-5 and TRBJ2-1, with D maybe TRBD1 (5 bases). The V end lost 0 bases, the J end lost 5 bases, and 8 bases lay between the germline ends. In germline, CDR1 is MNHEY, CDR2 SVGAGI. The length of the CDR3 is 14 residues.

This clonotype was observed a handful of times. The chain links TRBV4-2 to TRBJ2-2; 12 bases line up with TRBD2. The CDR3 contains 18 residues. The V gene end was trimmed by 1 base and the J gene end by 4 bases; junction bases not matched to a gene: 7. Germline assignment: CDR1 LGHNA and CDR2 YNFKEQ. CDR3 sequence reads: CASSQGDLAGGRTGELFF. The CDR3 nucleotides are TGTGCCAGCAGCCAAGGGGATCTAGCGGGGGGGCGCACCGGGGAGCTGTTTTTT.

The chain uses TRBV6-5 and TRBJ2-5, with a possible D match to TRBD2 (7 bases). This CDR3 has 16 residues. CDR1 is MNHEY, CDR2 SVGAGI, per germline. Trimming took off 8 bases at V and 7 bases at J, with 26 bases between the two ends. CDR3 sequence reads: CASLSFSAGAPGTQYF. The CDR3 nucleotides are TGTGCCAGCCTTTCTTTTTCGGCGGGGGCCCCCGGGACCCAGTACTTC.

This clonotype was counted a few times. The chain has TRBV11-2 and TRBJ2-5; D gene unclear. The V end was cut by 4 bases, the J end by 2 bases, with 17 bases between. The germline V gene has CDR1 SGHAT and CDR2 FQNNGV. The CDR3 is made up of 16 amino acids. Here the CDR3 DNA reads TGTGCCAGCAGCTCAGTCGCAAGGGCCGGACAAGAGACCCAGTACTTC. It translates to CASSSVARAGQETQYF.

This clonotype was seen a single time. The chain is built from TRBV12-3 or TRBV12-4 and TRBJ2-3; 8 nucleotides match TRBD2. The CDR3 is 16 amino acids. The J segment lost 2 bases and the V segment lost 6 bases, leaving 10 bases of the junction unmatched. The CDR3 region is CASSSYSGVFTDTQYF. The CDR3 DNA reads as TGTGCCAGCAGCTCCTATAGCGGGGTTTTCACAGATACGCAGTATTTT.

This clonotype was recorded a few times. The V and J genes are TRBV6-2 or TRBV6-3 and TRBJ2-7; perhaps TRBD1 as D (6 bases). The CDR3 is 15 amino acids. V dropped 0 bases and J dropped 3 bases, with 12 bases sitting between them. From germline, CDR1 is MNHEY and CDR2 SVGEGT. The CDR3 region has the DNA TGTGCCAGCAGTTACTCCGGGCAGGGGTACTACGAGCAGTACGTC. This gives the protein CASSYSGQGYYEQYV.

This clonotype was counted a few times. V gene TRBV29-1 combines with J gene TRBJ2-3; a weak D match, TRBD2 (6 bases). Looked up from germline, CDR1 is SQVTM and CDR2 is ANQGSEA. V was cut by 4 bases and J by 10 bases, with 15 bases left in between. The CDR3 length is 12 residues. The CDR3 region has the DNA TGCAGCGTTGCGCCTAGCGTCAACTCGCAGTATTTT. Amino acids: CSVAPSVNSQYF.

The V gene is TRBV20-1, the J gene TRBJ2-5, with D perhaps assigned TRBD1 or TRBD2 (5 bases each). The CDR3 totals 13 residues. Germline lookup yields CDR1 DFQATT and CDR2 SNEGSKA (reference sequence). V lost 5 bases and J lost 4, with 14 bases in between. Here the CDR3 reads CSAARDGGETQYF. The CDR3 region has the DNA TGCAGTGCTGCGAGGGACGGAGGAGAGACCCAGTACTTC.